Below are 13 T cell receptor beta chains sequenced from a single sample in a study of T cell repertoires in cytomegalovirus infection. TCRdb analysed the reads with MiXCR anew, one entry per CDR3 protein. Among under 850,000 distinct CDR3 sequences listed, roughly 30% were seen once. Their target antigens are unknown. Sequencing was performed on cultured PBMCs, taken from culture after CMV antigen stimulation. The receptors come from a human donor in good health (CMV status not recorded). Some clones in this sample may be carry-over from other donors' samples.

The J gene is TRBJ2-5, the V gene TRBV4-2; D call uncertain. Germline-derived CDR1 and CDR2 are LGHNA and YNFKEQ. The CDR3 totals 13 residues. V dropped 3 bases and J dropped 2 bases, with 7 bases sitting between them. CDR3 DNA sequence: TGTGCCAGCAGCCAGACTTTACAAGAGACCCAGTACTTC. Translation: CASSQTLQETQYF.

This clonotype was seen a handful of times. This chain connects TRBV7-2 to TRBJ1-5, with a possible D match to TRBD1 (6 bases). The ends were cut back, 1 base at V and 5 bases at J, with 15 bases in the middle. Germline loops: CDR1 SGHTA, CDR2 FQGNSA. CDR3 length equals 16 residues. DNA for the CDR3: TGTGCCAGCAGCTTAGGGGACACCAGGGGAGATCAGCCCCAGCATTTT. The encoded protein is CASSLGDTRGDQPQHF.

A remark on this clonotype: This may be a read error: a much more frequent sequence differs by one nucleotide. The chain couples TRBV7-6 to TRBJ2-5, with D possibly being TRBD2 (5 bases). Germline V gives CDR1 SGHVS, CDR2 FNYEAQ. This CDR3 spans 13 amino acids. With 5 bases removed from V and 7 bases from J, the gap between germline ends came to 14 bases. This CDR3 is CASSVEGLGTQYF. In DNA form, the CDR3 reads TGTGCCAGCAGCGTAGAGGGCCTCGGGACCCAGTACTTC.

Only a few counts were recorded for this clonotype. This chain connects TRBV12-3 or TRBV12-4 to TRBJ1-5; D gene unclear. The ends were cut back, 3 bases at V and 6 bases at J, with 27 bases in the middle. There are 19 residues in the CDR3. CDR3 nucleotides: TGTGCCAGCAGTTTTATCTATTACCCAACCCGATCCCGAGGTCAGCCCCAGCATTTT. It codes for CASSFIYYPTRSRGQPQHF.

This clonotype has only a few counts. The chain uses TRBV27 and TRBJ2-3, with TRBD1 identical over 10 bases. CDR1 is MNHEY and CDR2 is SMNVEV in the germline V gene (reference sequence). This CDR3 comprises 16 residues. With V trimmed by 6 bases and J by 4 bases, 10 bases remained unmatched. CDR3 sequence reads: CASRAPPGQGADTQYF. CDR3 nucleotide sequence: TGTGCCAGCAGGGCCCCCCCCGGACAGGGGGCAGATACGCAGTATTTT.

This clonotype was counted a few times. This chain links TRBV12-3 or TRBV12-4 with TRBJ1-6; D not resolved. CDR3 length: 14 residues. V gave up 1 base and J gave up 7 bases, with 8 bases separating them. CDR3 in amino acids: CASSLVSLNSPLHF. CDR3 nucleotide sequence: TGTGCCAGCAGTTTAGTAAGCTTGAATTCACCCCTCCACTTT.

The rearrangement links TRBV18 to TRBJ1-1; TRBD1 agrees at 10 bases. V trimming: 8 bases; J trimming: 5 bases; junction bases outside the gene matches: 5. Germline values: CDR1 KGHSH, CDR2 LQKENI. The CDR3 spans 13 residues. Here the CDR3 reads CASTGTGETEAFF. CDR3 DNA sequence: TGTGCCAGCACGGGGACAGGGGAGACTGAAGCTTTCTTT.

The rearrangement links TRBV19 to TRBJ2-2; D is possibly TRBD1 or TRBD2 (6 bases each). Between the trimmed V and J ends, which lost 6 bases and 0 bases, there was a span of 11 bases. This CDR3 region has 15 residues. Germline assignment: CDR1 LNHDA and CDR2 SQIVND (reference sequence). The CDR3 sequence is CASRLGGANTGELFF. Here the CDR3 DNA reads TGTGCCAGTAGGTTGGGGGGCGCGAACACCGGGGAGCTGTTTTTT.

The CDR3 sequence: CASRKTQDYEQYF. The CDR3, as DNA: TGTGCCAGCAGGAAAACCCAGGATTACGAGCAGTACTTC. The chain couples TRBV6-5 to TRBJ2-7; D is uncertain. The V and J ends lost 6 bases and 4 bases respectively, with 13 bases between them. Germline values: CDR1 MNHEY, CDR2 SVGAGI. This CDR3 contains 13 residues.

This chain uses TRBV5-1 with TRBJ2-5; D perhaps matches TRBD2 (5 bases). Trimming stripped 4 bases from V and 1 base from J, with 14 bases between. Per the germline V gene, CDR1 is SGHRS and CDR2 is YFSETQ. The CDR3 is made up of 15 amino acids. Here the CDR3 DNA reads TGCGCCAGCAGCCCCCGATCGGGGATCCAAGAGACCCAGTACTTC. Amino acid sequence: CASSPRSGIQETQYF.

The sample holds a few counts of this clonotype. This sequence joins TRBV7-8 and TRBJ2-1; the D is unclear. Trimming stripped 10 bases from V and 5 bases from J, with 18 bases between. Germline CDR1 SGHVS, CDR2 FQNEAQ. The CDR3 spans 14 residues. The CDR3 DNA reads as TGTGCCACCATCCCTATTGGCCCCAACAATGAGCAGTTCTTC. The encoded protein is CATIPIGPNNEQFF.

The chain recombines TRBV7-9 with TRBJ1-1; possible D gene TRBD1, 5 bases. Trimming pared 5 bases from V and 7 bases from J, leaving 11 bases between. The germline V gene has CDR1 SEHNR and CDR2 FQNEAQ (reference sequence). CDR3 length: 12 amino acids. The CDR3 spells CASSPAGDEAFF. The DNA for the CDR3 is TGTGCCAGCAGCCCGGCGGGGGATGAAGCTTTCTTT.

This clonotype has ten or more counts. This chain connects TRBV7-2 to TRBJ2-3, with 7 positions matching TRBD1. The CDR3 extends over 13 amino acids. V lost 6 bases and J lost 5; bases outside the gene matches: 5. Germline-derived CDR1 and CDR2 are SGHTA and FQGNSA. The CDR3 here is CASRRQGGDTQYF. The DNA of the CDR3 is TGTGCCAGCAGGAGACAGGGCGGAGATACGCAGTATTTT.